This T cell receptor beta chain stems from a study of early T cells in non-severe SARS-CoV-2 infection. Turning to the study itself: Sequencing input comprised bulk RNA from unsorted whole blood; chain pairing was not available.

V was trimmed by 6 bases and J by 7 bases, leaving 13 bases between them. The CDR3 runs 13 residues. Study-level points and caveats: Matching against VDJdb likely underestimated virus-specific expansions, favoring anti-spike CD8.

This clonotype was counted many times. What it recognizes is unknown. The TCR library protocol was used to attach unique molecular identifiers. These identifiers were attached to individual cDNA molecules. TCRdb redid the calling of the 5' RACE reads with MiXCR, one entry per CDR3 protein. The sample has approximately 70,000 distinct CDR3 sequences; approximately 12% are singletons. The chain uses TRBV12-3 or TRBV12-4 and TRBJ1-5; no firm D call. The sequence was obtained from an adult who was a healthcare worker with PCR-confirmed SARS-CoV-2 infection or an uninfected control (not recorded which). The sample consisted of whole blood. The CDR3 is CASRRSGYQPQHF. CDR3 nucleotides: TGTGCCAGCAGGCGGTCCGGCTACCAGCCCCAGCATTTT.